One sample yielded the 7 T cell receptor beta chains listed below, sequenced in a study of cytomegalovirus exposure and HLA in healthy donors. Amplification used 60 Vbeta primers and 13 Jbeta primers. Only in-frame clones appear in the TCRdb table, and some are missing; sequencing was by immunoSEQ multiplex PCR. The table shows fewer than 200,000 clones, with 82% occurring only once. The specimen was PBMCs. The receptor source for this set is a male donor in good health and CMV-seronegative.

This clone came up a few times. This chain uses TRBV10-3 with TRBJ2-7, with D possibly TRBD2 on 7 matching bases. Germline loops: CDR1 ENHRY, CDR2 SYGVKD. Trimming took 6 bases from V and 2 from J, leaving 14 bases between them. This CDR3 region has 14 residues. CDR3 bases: TGTGCCATCAGGGGGGCGGGGGATCCCTACGAGCAGTACTTC. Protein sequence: CAIRGAGDPYEQYF.

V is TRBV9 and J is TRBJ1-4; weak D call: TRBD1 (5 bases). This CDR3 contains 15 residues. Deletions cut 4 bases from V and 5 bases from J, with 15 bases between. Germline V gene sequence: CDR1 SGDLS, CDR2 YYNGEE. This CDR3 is CASSPRDSLNEKLFF. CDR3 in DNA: TGTGCCAGCAGCCCTAGAGACAGCCTAAATGAAAAACTGTTTTTT. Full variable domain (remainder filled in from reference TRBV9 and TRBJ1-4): DSGVTQTPKHLITATGQRVTLRCSPRSGDLSVYWYQQSLDQGLQFLIQYYNGEERAKGNILERFSAQQFPDLHSELNLSSLELGDSALYFCASSPRDSLNEKLFFGSGTQLSVL.

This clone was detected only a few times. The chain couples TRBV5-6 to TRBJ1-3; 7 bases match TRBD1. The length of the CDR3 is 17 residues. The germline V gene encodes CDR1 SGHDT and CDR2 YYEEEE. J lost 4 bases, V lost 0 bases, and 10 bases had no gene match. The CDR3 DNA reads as TGTGCCAGCAGCTTGGCCGGCGACAGGGTTTGGGGAAACACCATATATTTT. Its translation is CASSLAGDRVWGNTIYF.

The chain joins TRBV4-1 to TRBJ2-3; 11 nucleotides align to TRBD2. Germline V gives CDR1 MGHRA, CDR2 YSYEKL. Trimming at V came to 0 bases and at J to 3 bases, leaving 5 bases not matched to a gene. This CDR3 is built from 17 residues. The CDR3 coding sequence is TGCGCCAGCAGCCAAGATCTGACTAGCGGGGATACAGATACGCAGTATTTT. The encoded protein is CASSQDLTSGDTDTQYF.

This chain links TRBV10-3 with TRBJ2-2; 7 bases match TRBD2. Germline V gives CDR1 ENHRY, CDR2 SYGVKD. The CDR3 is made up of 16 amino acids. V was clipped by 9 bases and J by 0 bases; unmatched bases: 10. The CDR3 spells CAIGGGTTSNTGELFF. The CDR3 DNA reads TGTGCCATTGGGGGGGGGACGACTTCGAACACCGGGGAGCTGTTTTTT.

The CDR3 protein is CASSQDPRAWYGYTF. In DNA form, the CDR3 reads TGTGCCAGCAGCCAAGATCCACGAGCGTGGTATGGCTACACCTTC. The genes are TRBV4-2 and TRBJ1-2, with D uncertain. The CDR3 consists of 15 residues. Germline CDR1 is LGHNA and CDR2 is YNFKEQ. V lost 0 bases and J lost 5, with 13 bases in between.

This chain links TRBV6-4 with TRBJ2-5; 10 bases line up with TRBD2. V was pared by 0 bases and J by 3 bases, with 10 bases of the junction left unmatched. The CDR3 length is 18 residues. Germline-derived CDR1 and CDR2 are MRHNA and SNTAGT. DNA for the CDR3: TGTGCCAGCAGTGACTCGAATAGAGCGGGAGGGGTAAAAGAGACCCAGTACTTC. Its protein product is CASSDSNRAGGVKETQYF.